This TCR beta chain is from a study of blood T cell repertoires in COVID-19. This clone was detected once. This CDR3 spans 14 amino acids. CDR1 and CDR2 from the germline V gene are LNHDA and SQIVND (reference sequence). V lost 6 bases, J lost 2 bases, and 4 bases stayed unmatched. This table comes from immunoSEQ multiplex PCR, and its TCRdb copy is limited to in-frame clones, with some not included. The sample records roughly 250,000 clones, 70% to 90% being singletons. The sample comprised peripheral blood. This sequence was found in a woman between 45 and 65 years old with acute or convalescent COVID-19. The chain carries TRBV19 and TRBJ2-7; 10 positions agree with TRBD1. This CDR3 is CASRRDRGAYEQYF. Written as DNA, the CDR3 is TGTGCCAGTAGACGGGACAGGGGCGCCTACGAGCAGTACTTC.